The following is a TCR beta chain sequence with its context. No antigen is known for it. Using immunoSEQ multiplex PCR, the repertoire was profiled, and TCRdb retains in-frame clones only, with some absent. The table has about 300,000 clones, 60% to 80% seen once. This CDR3 is 17 amino acids long. The V and J ends lost 5 bases and 0 bases respectively, with 16 bases between them. Germline values: CDR1 SEHNR, CDR2 FQNEAQ (reference sequence). This sample was included in a study of cytotoxic CD8 clonotypes in ibrutinib-treated CLL. Study-wide findings and caveats: Patients with sustained remission and those progressing were sampled at differing times. Baseline clonality was higher than in age-matched healthy donors and moved in step with circulating CD8+ T-cell counts.

The sample here was PBMCs, taken at disease progression, from a patient treated with ibrutinib. The TCR originated in a human donor with chronic lymphocytic leukemia. The V gene is TRBV7-9, the J gene TRBJ2-2; no clear D. Here the CDR3 DNA reads TGTGCCAGCAGCCAAGAAGTCCCCCGGCCGAACACCGGGGAGCTGTTTTTT. This translates into CASSQEVPRPNTGELFF.